The entry that follows covers one T cell receptor beta chain sequence. Which antigen it targets is not known. No quality values exist for individual bases; no much larger clone is one base distant. This specimen's time point label, interpreted: about 28 days (+/-7) after the second vaccine dose. AZD1222 recipients given second doses at about 4 weeks or at about 12 weeks were pooled, since spike-specific TCR depth and breadth were not found to differ between the two schedules. Samples from vaccinated people were obtained from the UK trials COV001 and COV002, which included a single-blind randomized controlled phase 2/3 trial of AZD1222 (ChAdOx1 nCoV-19) in healthy adults. For TCRbeta chain sequencing, PBMC samples from trial participants were taken at day 0 and at day 28 after the second dose. The data are from a study of T cell responses to AZD1222 COVID-19 vaccine (TCRdb year 2021). Study-level background: A total of approximately 250 trial participants underwent TCR sequencing, of whom more than 200 had received two doses of AZD1222 and around 25 had received two doses of the MenACWY control vaccine. Trial participants were enrolled into age subgroups of 18-55, 56-69 and 70-plus years, which contained approximately 150, 30 and 60 TCR-sequenced participants, respectively. Paper-wide results and their limitations: Conclusions about previously exposed vaccinees were limited because only 6 or 7 AZD1222 recipients were SARS-CoV-2 seropositive at baseline. Reportedly, close to half of the unique spike-specific TCRs recognized epitopes lying outside the regions that are mutated in the B.1.351 and B.1.1.7 variants. The 56-69-year group was small, and its depth increase did not reach significance, likely because of low power. Because no day 14 peak-response samples were available, the repertoires could be characterized only after the peak T cell response. Spike-specific TCR breadth and depth rose significantly after two AZD1222 doses compared with day 0 and with MenACWY recipients. Participants were mostly white British and included more females than males, and it was suggested by the authors that clonal diversity may have been underestimated. Vaccine-associated CD4 TCRs spanned the whole spike protein, with dominant responses in regions 160-218 and 743-854.

The CDR3 regions of human TCRbeta chains were subjected to immunosequencing. The authors' pipeline ran thus. Repertoire TCRs were matched against a reference library of SARS-CoV-2-specific TCRs generated with the MIRA antigen-specificity platform. Breadth meant the fraction of unique TCRs that were SARS-CoV-2-associated, whereas depth meant the fraction of total T cells that were SARS-CoV-2-associated. Using the MIRA data, every spike-specific TCR was mapped to the spike region that the TCR reacted to and assigned to either a CD4 or a CD8 class. Log10-transformed breadth and depth values were compared by one-way ANOVA with Sidak's multiple comparisons tests. As stored in TCRdb, this immuneACCESS dataset retains in-frame rearrangements with V and J assigned. A fraction of the clones does not appear; measured against another copy, unresolved V genes explain less than half of the discrepancy, and the remainder lacks a known reason. That table supplies the V and J calls and clone size; D and trimming were determined from the DNA. Present in this sample are over 110,000 clones, 85% to 90% of which were seen just once. The top ten constitute 1.5% to 2% of the sample.

The receptor's source is an adult who received the AZD1222 COVID-19 vaccine. Sample: peripheral blood, taken 28 days after the second AZD1222 dose.

The DNA sequence is given as TGTGCCAGTCAGAGGGCAGATACGCAGTATTTT. The resulting protein is CASQRADTQYF. The chain employs TRBV19 and TRBJ2-3; TRBD2 could be the D gene, as 5 bases match. CDR1 and CDR2 (LNHDA, SQIVND) derive from the germline V gene (reference sequence). The CDR3 runs 11 residues from the cysteine to the phenylalanine. Just the 33-base CDR3 DNA is kept, in frame starting at base 1. V is cut by 8 bases and J by 4 bases, and the space between the germline ends is 7 bases. The CDR3, completed at both ends by the reference TRBV19 and TRBJ2-3 genes, gives the full variable domain DGGITQSPKYLFRKEGQNVTLSCEQNLNHDAMYWYRQDPGQGLRLIYYSQIVNDFQKGDIAEGYSVSREKKESFPLTVTSAQKNPTAFYLCASQRADTQYFGPGTRLTVL.